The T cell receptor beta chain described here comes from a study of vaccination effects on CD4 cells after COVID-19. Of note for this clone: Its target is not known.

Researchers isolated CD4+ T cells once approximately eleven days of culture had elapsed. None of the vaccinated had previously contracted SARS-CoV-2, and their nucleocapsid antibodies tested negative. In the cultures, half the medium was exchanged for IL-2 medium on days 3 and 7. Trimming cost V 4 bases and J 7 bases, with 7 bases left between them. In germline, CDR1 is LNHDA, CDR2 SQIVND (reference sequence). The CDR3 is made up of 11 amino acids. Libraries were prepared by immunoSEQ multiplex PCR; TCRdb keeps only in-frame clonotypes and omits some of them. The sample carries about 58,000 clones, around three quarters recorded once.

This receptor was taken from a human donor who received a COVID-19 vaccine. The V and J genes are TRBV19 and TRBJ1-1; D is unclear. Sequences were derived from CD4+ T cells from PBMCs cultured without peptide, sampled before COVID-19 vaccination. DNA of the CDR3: TGTGCCAGTAGTAGAGCACTTGAAGCTTTCTTT. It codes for CASSRALEAFF. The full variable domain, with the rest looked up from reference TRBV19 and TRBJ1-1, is DGGITQSPKYLFRKEGQNVTLSCEQNLNHDAMYWYRQDPGQGLRLIYYSQIVNDFQKGDIAEGYSVSREKKESFPLTVTSAQKNPTAFYLCASSRALEAFFGQGTRLTVV.